This TCR beta chain was retrieved from a study of CD8 T cells in ankylosing spondylitis. Study observations and caveats: There was reportedly significant enrichment of clones that were disease-linked in matched ankylosing spondylitis synovial fluid.

Germline V gene data show CDR1 as LGHNA and CDR2 as YSLEER. V lost 3 bases and J lost 11, with 19 bases in between. This CDR3 spans 14 amino acids. This clonotype was detected ten times or more. Its specificity is unknown. TCRdb reprocessed the 5' RACE reads with MiXCR, giving one entry per CDR3 protein. The sample comprises 100,000 to 150,000 distinct CDR3 sequences, around 9% of which are singletons, and approximately 3.6% rests with the top ten. The chain carries TRBV4-3 and TRBJ1-1, with D possibly matching TRBD1 (6 bases). The sample was blood, either unsorted or a sorted T cell fraction (not recorded which). The clonotype was recovered from a male donor with ankylosing spondylitis or in good health (not recorded which). CDR3 DNA sequence: TGCGCCAGCAGCCAGACCAGGACAGAAACATTGGCTTTCTTT. Protein sequence: CASSQTRTETLAFF.